This T cell receptor (beta chain) was obtained from a study of T cells in Graves' hyperthyroidism and ophthalmopathy. In the study overall: Peripheral blood collection took place at initial diagnosis, before any treatment.

Study results and limitations: Blood also carried most thyroid clonotypes expanded above 0.001. Using 13 V-J features, a model discriminated ophthalmopathy from stable hyperthyroidism.

Comment on this clonotype: The antigen is unknown.

Authors of the study amplified TCR beta CDR3 regions from RNA transcripts. First-round RT-PCR with HTBI primers amplified the TCR CDR3 region. Each CDR3 protein is one row after TCRdb ran MiXCR on the multiplex PCR reads. The sample gives about half a million distinct CDR3 sequences, just under 20% of which show up once; about 50% is in the top ten. The CDR3 length is 19 residues. Trimming at V came to 5 bases and at J to 1 base, leaving 12 bases not matched to a gene. The V gene's germline CDR1 is SNHLY and CDR2 FYNNEI. V usage is TRBV2 and J usage is TRBJ2-5; TRBD2 matches 14 bases. Specimen: blood. The clonotype was recovered from a man aged 40-49 years with Graves' ophthalmopathy. The CDR3 spells CASSRLAGGGRPTQETQYF. The CDR3 DNA is TGTGCCAGCAGTCGACTAGCGGGGGGGGGGCGACCGACCCAAGAGACCCAGTACTTC.